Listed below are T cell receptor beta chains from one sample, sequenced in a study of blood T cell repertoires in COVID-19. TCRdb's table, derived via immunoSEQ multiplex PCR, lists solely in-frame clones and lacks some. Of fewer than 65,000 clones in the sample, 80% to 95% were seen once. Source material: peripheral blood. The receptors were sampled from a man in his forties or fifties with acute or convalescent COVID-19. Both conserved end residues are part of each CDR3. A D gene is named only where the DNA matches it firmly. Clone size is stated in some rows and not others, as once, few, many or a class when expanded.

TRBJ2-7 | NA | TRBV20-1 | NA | CSARQAEQYF | TGCAGTGCTAGACAGGCCGAGCAGTACTTC
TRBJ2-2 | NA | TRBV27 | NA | CASSLRRGSNTGELFF | TGTGCCAGCAGTTTACGTCGGGGTTCGAACACCGGGGAGCTGTTTTTT
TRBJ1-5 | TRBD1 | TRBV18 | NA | CASSYGTGGGSNQPQHF | TGTGCCAGCTCATACGGGACAGGGGGAGGTAGCAATCAGCCCCAGCATTTT
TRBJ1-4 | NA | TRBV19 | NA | CASIGSGINEKLFF | TGTGCCAGTATAGGCTCGGGGATTAATGAAAAACTGTTTTTT
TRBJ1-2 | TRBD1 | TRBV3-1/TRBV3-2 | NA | CASSQRQGINYGYTF | TGTGCCAGCAGCCAGAGACAGGGAATAAACTATGGCTACACCTTC
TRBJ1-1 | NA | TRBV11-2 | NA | CASSLVPVTEAFF | TGTGCCAGCAGCTTAGTCCCAGTAACTGAAGCTTTCTTT
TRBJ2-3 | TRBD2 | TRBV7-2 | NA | CASSGVAGSTDTQYF | TGTGCCAGCAGCGGTGTAGCGGGGAGCACAGATACGCAGTATTTT
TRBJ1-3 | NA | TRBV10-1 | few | CARQLQGGNTIYF | TGCGCCCGTCAGTTGCAGGGTGGAAACACCATATATTTT
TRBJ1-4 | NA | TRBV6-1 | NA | CASSELGATNEKLFF | TGTGCCAGCAGTGAACTGGGGGCTACTAATGAAAAACTGTTTTTT
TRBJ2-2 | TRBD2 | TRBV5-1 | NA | CASSLAMRTSLTGELFF | TGCGCCAGCAGCCTCGCCATGCGGACTAGCCTCACCGGGGAGCTGTTTTTT
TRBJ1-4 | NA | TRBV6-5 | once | CASSYSIGGGEEKLFF | TGTGCCAGCAGTTACTCGATAGGCGGGGGGGAGGAAAAACTGTTTTTT
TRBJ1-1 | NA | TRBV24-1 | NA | CATSDTGSGDTEAFF | TGTGCCACCAGTGATACGGGCTCGGGGGACACTGAAGCTTTCTTT
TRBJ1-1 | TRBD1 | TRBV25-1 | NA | CASTPGQGANTEAFF | TGTGCCAGCACCCCGGGACAGGGGGCGAACACTGAAGCTTTCTTT